These T cell receptor beta chains were read from a single sample in a study of blood T cell repertoires in COVID-19. Assay used: immunoSEQ multiplex PCR; TCRdb lists only in-frame clones, some missing. The sample contains under 300,000 clones, over 70% of which appear only once. Source material: PBMCs or T cells enriched from blood (not recorded which). The receptors were gathered from a woman aged 40 to 50 who had been exposed to COVID-19. CDR3s include the opening cysteine and the closing phenylalanine or tryptophan. Fields, in order: J gene, D gene, clone size, V gene, CDR3 protein, CDR3 DNA. The D gene is left open where the match is weak. Size values are once, few and many counts, or a class for expanded clones, and some rows have none.

j_gene: TRBJ2-2; d_gene: TRBD2; abundance: -; v_gene: TRBV5-6; CDR3aa: CASSRPEGTSSTGELFF; CDR3nt: TGTGCCAGCAGCCGACCGGAGGGGACTAGCAGCACCGGGGAGCTGTTTTTT
j_gene: TRBJ1-2; d_gene: -; abundance: -; v_gene: TRBV9; CDR3aa: CASSVPHYVYTF; CDR3nt: TGTGCCAGCAGCGTACCACACTATGTCTACACCTTC
j_gene: TRBJ2-2; d_gene: TRBD2; abundance: -; v_gene: TRBV6-5; CDR3aa: CASRLAGGVELFF; CDR3nt: TGTGCCAGCAGACTAGCGGGGGGTGTGGAGCTGTTTTTT
j_gene: TRBJ1-1; d_gene: TRBD1; abundance: -; v_gene: TRBV27; CDR3aa: CASSKPGQGYLGAFF; CDR3nt: TGTGCCAGCAGTAAGCCGGGACAGGGGTACTTGGGGGCTTTCTTT
j_gene: TRBJ1-2; d_gene: TRBD1; abundance: -; v_gene: TRBV5-1; CDR3aa: CASSYDRAAYGYTF; CDR3nt: TGTGCCAGCAGCTACGACAGGGCCGCCTATGGCTACACCTTC
j_gene: TRBJ1-2; d_gene: -; abundance: -; v_gene: TRBV7-9; CDR3aa: CASILSGSNYGYTF; CDR3nt: TGTGCCAGCATTTTGTCGGGGTCCAACTATGGCTACACCTTC
j_gene: TRBJ1-5; d_gene: -; abundance: -; v_gene: TRBV30; CDR3aa: CAWTPQGRGNQPQHF; CDR3nt: TGTGCCTGGACCCCTCAGGGGCGAGGCAATCAGCCCCAGCATTTT
j_gene: TRBJ2-1; d_gene: -; abundance: -; v_gene: TRBV7-9; CDR3aa: CASSSQFDNEQFF; CDR3nt: TGTGCCAGCAGCTCTCAGTTTGACAATGAGCAGTTCTTC
j_gene: TRBJ1-4; d_gene: TRBD1; abundance: -; v_gene: TRBV4-3; CDR3aa: CASSHGRRTGGWGYEKLFF; CDR3nt: TGCGCCAGCAGCCACGGAAGGCGGACAGGGGGTTGGGGGTATGAAAAACTGTTTTTT
j_gene: TRBJ2-5; d_gene: -; abundance: few; v_gene: TRBV10-3; CDR3aa: CATRTEGETQYF; CDR3nt: TGTGCCACCCGTACCGAGGGAGAGACCCAGTACTTC
j_gene: TRBJ1-2; d_gene: -; abundance: few; v_gene: TRBV6-5; CDR3aa: CASSPLRLGYGYTF; CDR3nt: TGTGCCAGCAGTCCCCTGCGGCTGGGCTATGGCTACACCTTC
j_gene: TRBJ2-3; d_gene: TRBD2; abundance: -; v_gene: TRBV9; CDR3aa: CASSRTSGATDTQYF; CDR3nt: TGTGCCAGCAGCCGTACTAGCGGGGCGACAGATACGCAGTATTTT
j_gene: TRBJ2-1; d_gene: TRBD2; abundance: -; v_gene: TRBV6-2/TRBV6-3; CDR3aa: CASSLTSPYNEQFF; CDR3nt: TGTGCCAGCAGCCTGACTAGCCCCTACAATGAGCAGTTCTTC
j_gene: TRBJ2-5; d_gene: TRBD1; abundance: -; v_gene: TRBV13; CDR3aa: CASRPGGRVETQYF; CDR3nt: TGTGCCAGCAGACCAGGGGGCCGGGTGGAGACCCAGTACTTC
j_gene: TRBJ2-5; d_gene: TRBD1; abundance: -; v_gene: TRBV4-1; CDR3aa: CASSPQGETQYF; CDR3nt: TGCGCCAGCAGCCCACAGGGGGAGACCCAGTACTTC
j_gene: TRBJ1-2; d_gene: TRBD1; abundance: -; v_gene: TRBV30; CDR3aa: CAWDRDRNYGYTF; CDR3nt: TGTGCCTGGGATCGGGACAGGAACTATGGCTACACCTTC
j_gene: TRBJ2-5; d_gene: -; abundance: -; v_gene: TRBV21-1; CDR3aa: CASSKALKKNDIKNQETQYF; CDR3nt: TGTGCCAGCAGCAAAGCACTCAAAAAGAACGATATTAAAAACCAAGAGACCCAGTACTTC
j_gene: TRBJ2-1; d_gene: -; abundance: -; v_gene: TRBV28; CDR3aa: CASSLYGGFSYNEQFF; CDR3nt: TGTGCCAGCAGTTTGTACGGGGGATTCTCCTACAATGAGCAGTTCTTC
j_gene: TRBJ1-1; d_gene: TRBD1; abundance: few; v_gene: TRBV18; CDR3aa: CASSLGQGGTEAFF; CDR3nt: TGTGCCAGCTCACTCGGACAGGGTGGCACTGAAGCTTTCTTT
j_gene: TRBJ1-2; d_gene: TRBD1; abundance: -; v_gene: TRBV4-3; CDR3aa: CASSQVYRGGYTF; CDR3nt: TGCGCCAGCAGCCAAGTTTACAGGGGTGGCTACACCTTC
j_gene: TRBJ2-1; d_gene: TRBD2; abundance: -; v_gene: TRBV18; CDR3aa: CASSSTTSGRNYEQFF; CDR3nt: TGTGCCAGCTCATCGACGACTAGCGGGAGGAACTATGAGCAGTTCTTC
j_gene: TRBJ1-1; d_gene: -; abundance: -; v_gene: TRBV5-1; CDR3aa: CASSPGPPEAFF; CDR3nt: TGCGCCAGCAGCCCAGGGCCCCCTGAAGCTTTCTTT
j_gene: TRBJ1-5; d_gene: -; abundance: -; v_gene: TRBV6-2/TRBV6-3; CDR3aa: CASSLWSGGNQPQHF; CDR3nt: TGTGCCAGCAGTTTGTGGTCTGGAGGCAATCAGCCCCAGCATTTT
j_gene: TRBJ1-2; d_gene: -; abundance: -; v_gene: TRBV30; CDR3aa: CAWNRVYGYTF; CDR3nt: TGTGCCTGGAACAGGGTCTATGGCTACACCTTC
j_gene: TRBJ2-3; d_gene: -; abundance: -; v_gene: TRBV2; CDR3aa: CASSVTVSTDTQYF; CDR3nt: TGTGCCAGCAGTGTGACAGTTAGCACAGATACGCAGTATTTT
j_gene: TRBJ2-3; d_gene: -; abundance: -; v_gene: TRBV6-4; CDR3aa: CASSEWSTDTQYF; CDR3nt: TGTGCCAGCAGTGAGTGGAGTACAGATACGCAGTATTTT
j_gene: TRBJ1-1; d_gene: -; abundance: -; v_gene: TRBV3-1/TRBV3-2; CDR3aa: CAIPDRLNTEAFF; CDR3nt: TGTGCCATCCCGGACAGATTGAACACTGAAGCTTTCTTT
j_gene: TRBJ2-1; d_gene: TRBD2; abundance: -; v_gene: TRBV14; CDR3aa: CATRLAGGAHEQFF; CDR3nt: TGTGCCACTCGACTAGCGGGAGGTGCCCATGAGCAGTTCTTC
j_gene: TRBJ1-5; d_gene: -; abundance: -; v_gene: TRBV6-1; CDR3aa: CASSESLARGYASNQPQHF; CDR3nt: TGTGCCAGCAGTGAATCGTTGGCCAGGGGATACGCAAGCAATCAGCCCCAGCATTTT
j_gene: TRBJ1-1; d_gene: -; abundance: -; v_gene: TRBV12-3/TRBV12-4; CDR3aa: CATQGAGTEAFF; CDR3nt: TGTGCCACCCAGGGCGCCGGCACTGAAGCTTTCTTT
j_gene: TRBJ1-5; d_gene: -; abundance: -; v_gene: TRBV30; CDR3aa: CAWSEGDYPGRPQHF; CDR3nt: TGTGCCTGGAGTGAAGGCGACTATCCTGGTAGGCCCCAGCATTTT
j_gene: TRBJ2-2; d_gene: TRBD2; abundance: -; v_gene: TRBV5-1; CDR3aa: CASSFAWAGGLSAGELFF; CDR3nt: TGCGCCAGCAGCTTCGCCTGGGCGGGGGGGCTGTCCGCCGGGGAGCTGTTTTTT
j_gene: TRBJ1-3; d_gene: -; abundance: -; v_gene: TRBV3-1/TRBV3-2; CDR3aa: CASSQSQGFGNTIYF; CDR3nt: TGTGCCAGCAGCCAGTCACAGGGTTTTGGAAACACCATATATTTT
j_gene: TRBJ2-1; d_gene: TRBD2; abundance: -; v_gene: TRBV6-2/TRBV6-3; CDR3aa: CASSLLAAQQFF; CDR3nt: TGTGCCAGCAGCCTACTAGCGGCCCAGCAGTTCTTC
j_gene: TRBJ2-1; d_gene: TRBD2; abundance: once; v_gene: TRBV25-1; CDR3aa: CASSGTSEEGVYNEQFF; CDR3nt: TGTGCCAGCAGTGGGACTAGCGAGGAGGGAGTTTACAATGAGCAGTTCTTC
j_gene: TRBJ2-5; d_gene: TRBD2; abundance: -; v_gene: TRBV5-1; CDR3aa: CASSLTSWETQYF; CDR3nt: TGCGCCAGCAGCCTGACTAGCTGGGAGACCCAGTACTTC
j_gene: TRBJ1-2; d_gene: -; abundance: once; v_gene: TRBV2; CDR3aa: CASRSSTPKLNYGYTF; CDR3nt: TGTGCCAGCAGGTCCTCCACCCCGAAGCTAAACTATGGCTACACCTTC
j_gene: TRBJ1-5; d_gene: -; abundance: -; v_gene: TRBV4-2; CDR3aa: CASSQPAVQPQHF; CDR3nt: TGTGCCAGCAGCCAACCTGCGGTTCAGCCCCAGCATTTT
j_gene: TRBJ2-3; d_gene: -; abundance: few; v_gene: TRBV18; CDR3aa: CASSGGGDTQYF; CDR3nt: TGTGCCAGCTCCGGAGGCGGGGATACGCAGTATTTT
j_gene: TRBJ2-1; d_gene: -; abundance: -; v_gene: TRBV18; CDR3aa: CASSNTGWGNEQFF; CDR3nt: TGTGCCAGCTCAAATACAGGGTGGGGCAATGAGCAGTTCTTC
j_gene: TRBJ1-1; d_gene: TRBD1; abundance: -; v_gene: TRBV30; CDR3aa: CAWSPGQGGTEAFF; CDR3nt: TGTGCCTGGAGCCCGGGACAGGGAGGCACTGAAGCTTTCTTT
j_gene: TRBJ2-3; d_gene: TRBD2; abundance: -; v_gene: TRBV27; CDR3aa: CASSLWSGRLTDTQYF; CDR3nt: TGTGCCAGCAGTTTATGGAGCGGGAGATTAACAGATACGCAGTATTTT
j_gene: TRBJ1-4; d_gene: TRBD1; abundance: -; v_gene: TRBV2; CDR3aa: CASNPGTGGRWVEKLFF; CDR3nt: TGTGCCAGCAACCCCGGGACAGGGGGCCGCTGGGTGGAAAAACTGTTTTTT
j_gene: TRBJ2-7; d_gene: -; abundance: -; v_gene: TRBV11-2; CDR3aa: CASSSHIGQSEQYF; CDR3nt: TGTGCCAGCAGCTCTCATATTGGACAGTCCGAGCAGTACTTC
j_gene: TRBJ1-2; d_gene: TRBD1; abundance: -; v_gene: TRBV27; CDR3aa: CASSSPSGQGTYGYTF; CDR3nt: TGTGCCAGCAGTTCCCCCTCCGGACAGGGAACGTATGGCTACACCTTC
j_gene: TRBJ1-2; d_gene: -; abundance: once; v_gene: TRBV5-1; CDR3aa: CASSLSRSNYGYTF; CDR3nt: TGTGCCAGCAGCTTGTCTCGGAGTAACTATGGCTACACCTTC
j_gene: TRBJ1-2; d_gene: -; abundance: -; v_gene: TRBV30; CDR3aa: CAWRAGIGYGYTF; CDR3nt: TGTGCCTGGAGAGCAGGGATCGGCTATGGCTACACCTTC
j_gene: TRBJ1-1; d_gene: -; abundance: -; v_gene: TRBV7-8; CDR3aa: CASSLRQLNTEAFF; CDR3nt: TGTGCCAGCAGCTTAAGACAGTTGAACACTGAAGCTTTCTTT
j_gene: TRBJ2-3; d_gene: TRBD2; abundance: -; v_gene: TRBV5-5; CDR3aa: CASSLMLRLAGGGADTQYF; CDR3nt: TGTGCCAGCAGCTTGATGTTGAGACTAGCGGGAGGAGGCGCAGATACGCAGTATTTT
j_gene: TRBJ2-5; d_gene: TRBD1; abundance: -; v_gene: TRBV6-5; CDR3aa: CAGGQYEGTQYF; CDR3nt: TGTGCCGGGGGACAGTATGAGGGGACCCAGTACTTC
j_gene: TRBJ2-1; d_gene: -; abundance: once; v_gene: TRBV5-1; CDR3aa: CASSFQQGSYNEQFF; CDR3nt: TGCGCCAGCAGCTTCCAACAGGGATCCTACAATGAGCAGTTCTTC
j_gene: TRBJ1-6; d_gene: TRBD1; abundance: -; v_gene: TRBV5-1; CDR3aa: CASSFVPGQGASNSPLHF; CDR3nt: TGTGCCAGCAGCTTCGTCCCGGGACAGGGGGCTTCTAATTCACCCCTCCACTTT
j_gene: TRBJ2-1; d_gene: -; abundance: -; v_gene: TRBV3-1/TRBV3-2; CDR3aa: CASSQDVTSGQGMQFF; CDR3nt: TGTGCCAGCAGCCAAGACGTGACTAGCGGACAGGGAATGCAGTTCTTC
j_gene: TRBJ2-1; d_gene: TRBD2; abundance: -; v_gene: TRBV5-1; CDR3aa: CASSLTSGGAYEQFF; CDR3nt: TGCGCCAGCAGCTTAACTAGCGGGGGGGCATATGAGCAGTTCTTC
j_gene: TRBJ2-7; d_gene: -; abundance: -; v_gene: TRBV18; CDR3aa: CASSPRGPLEPEQYF; CDR3nt: TGTGCCAGCTCACCGCGGGGGCCCTTGGAACCCGAGCAGTACTTC
j_gene: TRBJ2-6; d_gene: -; abundance: once; v_gene: TRBV4-2; CDR3aa: CASSQDAYRPGANVLTF; CDR3nt: TGTGCCAGCAGCCAAGATGCCTATCGTCCTGGGGCCAACGTCCTGACTTTC
j_gene: TRBJ1-1; d_gene: TRBD1; abundance: once; v_gene: TRBV7-9; CDR3aa: CASRITGGPEAFF; CDR3nt: TGTGCCAGCAGAATAACAGGGGGTCCTGAAGCTTTCTTT